This T cell receptor (beta chain) originates from a study of blood T cell repertoires in COVID-19. V dropped 3 bases and J dropped 5; count of bases not matched to a gene: 3. Germline CDR1 reads SGDLS; CDR2 reads YYNGEE. The CDR3 is made up of 14 amino acids. In the original analysis: Amplification with reference gene primers provided the estimates of nucleated cell counts. The table came from immunoSEQ multiplex PCR; TCRdb's copy has only in-frame clones and leaves some out. V, J and clone size were drawn from that table, and D and trimming were deduced from the DNA. This table holds roughly 230,000 clones, 85% found once.

The sequence was obtained from a man aged 50-59 years with COVID-19, enrolled during active disease. The sample consisted of peripheral blood. The chain has TRBV9 and TRBJ2-2; TRBD1 agrees at 8 bases. In nucleotides, the CDR3 is TGTGCCAGCAGCGCTGGACAGGGAACCGGGGAGCTGTTTTTT. Translation gives CASSAGQGTGELFF.